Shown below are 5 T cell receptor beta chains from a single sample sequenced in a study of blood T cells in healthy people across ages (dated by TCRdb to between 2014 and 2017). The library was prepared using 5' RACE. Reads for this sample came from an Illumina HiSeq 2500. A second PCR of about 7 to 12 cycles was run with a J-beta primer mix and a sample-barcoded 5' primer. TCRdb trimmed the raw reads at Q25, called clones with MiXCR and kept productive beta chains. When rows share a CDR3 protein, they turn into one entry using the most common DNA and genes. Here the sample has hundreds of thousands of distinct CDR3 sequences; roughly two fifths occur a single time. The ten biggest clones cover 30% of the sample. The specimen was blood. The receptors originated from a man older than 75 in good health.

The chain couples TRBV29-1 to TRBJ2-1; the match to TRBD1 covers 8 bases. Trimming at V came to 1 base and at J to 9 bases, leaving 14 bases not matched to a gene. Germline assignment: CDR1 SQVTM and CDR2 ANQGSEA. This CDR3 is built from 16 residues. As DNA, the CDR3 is TGCAGCGTTGAAGTATATTCGGGACAGGTCGCGGGTGAGCAGTTCTTC. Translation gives CSVEVYSGQVAGEQFF.

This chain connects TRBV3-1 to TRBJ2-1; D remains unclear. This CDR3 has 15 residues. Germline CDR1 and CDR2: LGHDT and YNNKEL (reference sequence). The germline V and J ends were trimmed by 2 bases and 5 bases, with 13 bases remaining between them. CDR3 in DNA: TGTGCCAGCAGCCAACCGACCACCCAAAACAATGAGCAGTTCTTC. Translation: CASSQPTTQNNEQFF.

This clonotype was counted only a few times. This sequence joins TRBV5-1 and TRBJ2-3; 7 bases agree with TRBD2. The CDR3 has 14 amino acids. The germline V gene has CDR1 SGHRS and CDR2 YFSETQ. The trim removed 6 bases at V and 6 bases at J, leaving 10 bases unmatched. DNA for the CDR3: TGCGCCAGCAACCGGGCGGGAGTCGGCGATACGCAGTATTTT. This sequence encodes CASNRAGVGDTQYF.

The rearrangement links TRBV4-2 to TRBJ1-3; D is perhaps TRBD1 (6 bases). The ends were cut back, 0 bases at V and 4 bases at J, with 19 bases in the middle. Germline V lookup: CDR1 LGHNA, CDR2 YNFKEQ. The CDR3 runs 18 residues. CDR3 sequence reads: CASSQDPISRGLGNTIYF. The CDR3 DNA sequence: TGTGCCAGCAGCCAAGACCCGATTAGCCGGGGGCTGGGAAACACCATATATTTT.

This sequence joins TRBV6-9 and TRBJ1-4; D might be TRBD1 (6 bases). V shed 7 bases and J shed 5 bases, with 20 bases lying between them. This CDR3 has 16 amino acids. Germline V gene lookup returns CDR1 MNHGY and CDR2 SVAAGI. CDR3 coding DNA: TGTGCCAGCACTTTATTAACAGGGAGAAGAAATGAAAAACTGTTTTTT. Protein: CASTLLTGRRNEKLFF.